This T cell receptor (beta chain) is from a study of blood T cells in healthy people across ages. The draw of peripheral blood yielded about 10 milliliters from each donor. The authors ran a second PCR of 7 to 11 cycles using a sample-barcoded 5' primer and a J-beta primer mix. Using its own MiXCR run on the 5' RACE reads, TCRdb lists one record per CDR3 protein. The repertoire holds approximately 830,000 distinct CDR3 sequences, with less than 80% as singletons. This CDR3 region has 16 residues. J gave up 5 bases and V 4 bases, and 9 bases lay outside the gene matches. Germline CDR1 reads SGDLS; CDR2 reads YYNGEE.

The chain employs TRBV9 and TRBJ1-6, with 7 bases lining up with TRBD1. The source is a man aged 25 to 40 in good health. Sequenced material: blood. The CDR3 DNA follows: TGTGCCAGCAGCACCGGCGGGGGACAGCATAATTCACCCCTCCACTTT. Amino acids: CASSTGGGQHNSPLHF.